Shown below are 11 T cell receptor beta chains from a single sample sequenced in a study of blood T cell repertoires in COVID-19. Repertoires were generated with immunoSEQ multiplex PCR, while TCRdb's copy carries only in-frame clones and drops some. The repertoire has more than 300,000 clones, about nine tenths of them found once; the top ten carry over 9.5%. Sequencing was carried out using PBMCs or T cells enriched from blood (not recorded which). The source of these receptors is a woman under 30 who had recovered from COVID-19.

The chain uses TRBV5-8 and TRBJ1-3; no clear D. Germline-derived CDR1 and CDR2 are SGHTS and YDEGEE. This CDR3 has 18 amino acids. Trimming removed 0 bases from V and 0 bases from J, with 16 bases in between. The CDR3 reads CASSLAAASTYSGNTIYF. Written as DNA, the CDR3 is TGTGCCAGCAGCTTGGCCGCGGCTTCCACTTACTCTGGAAACACCATATATTTT.

The chain couples TRBV18 to TRBJ2-5; 8 bases line up with TRBD2. Germline V gives CDR1 KGHSH, CDR2 LQKENI. This CDR3 has 16 amino acids. V shed 3 bases and J 5 bases; nucleotides not matched to a gene: 11. The CDR3 DNA follows: TGTGCCAGCTCACCTTCTCGGGAGGGGGGTCGTGAGACCCAGTACTTC. Translated, it gives CASSPSREGGRETQYF.

CDR3 residues: CASSLDSTGFDYTEAFF. Written as DNA, the CDR3 is TGTGCCAGCAGCTTAGATTCGACAGGGTTTGATTACACTGAAGCTTTCTTT. The chain employs TRBV7-8 and TRBJ1-1; 7 bases agree with TRBD1. The CDR3 totals 17 residues. Looked up from germline, CDR1 is SGHVS and CDR2 is FQNEAQ. With 1 base clipped from V and 3 bases from J, the junction kept 11 bases outside the gene matches.

The rearrangement links TRBV6-5 to TRBJ2-5; 9 bases align to TRBD2. Germline V gene sequence: CDR1 MNHEY, CDR2 SVGAGI. V shed 0 bases, J shed 5 bases, and the junction held 4 bases outside the gene matches. CDR3 length equals 15 residues. CDR3: CASSYSASGVETQYF. DNA for the CDR3: TGTGCCAGCAGTTACTCCGCTAGCGGGGTCGAGACCCAGTACTTC.

This chain joins TRBV7-7 and TRBJ2-7; 10 nucleotides align to TRBD1. This CDR3 has 15 residues. Germline-derived CDR1 and CDR2 are SSHAT and FNYEAQ (reference sequence). Germline trimming cut 4 bases from V and 2 bases from J; bases unmatched to any gene: 5. CDR3: CASSYGQGVAYEQYF. The CDR3 DNA is TGTGCCAGCAGCTACGGACAGGGGGTCGCCTACGAGCAGTACTTC.

This chain joins TRBV2 and TRBJ1-2, with unresolved D. Trimming removed 1 base from V and 8 bases from J, with 11 bases in between. Germline CDR1 reads SNHLY; CDR2 reads FYNNEI. The CDR3 spans 13 residues. The CDR3, as DNA: TGTGCCAGCAGTGAAGACCCTTTGAGAGGCTACACCTTC. Amino acids: CASSEDPLRGYTF.

The chain has TRBV7-8 and TRBJ2-2; D unresolved. The CDR3 totals 15 residues. The ends were cut back, 2 bases at V and 6 bases at J, with 13 bases in the middle. CDR1 is SGHVS, CDR2 FQNEAQ, per germline. Here the CDR3 reads CASSLLPDEAGELFF. The CDR3, as DNA: TGTGCCAGCAGCTTACTCCCAGATGAGGCCGGGGAGCTGTTTTTT. The variable domain in full, completed from reference TRBV7-8 and TRBJ2-2, reads GAGVSQSPRYKVAKRGQDVALRCDPISGHVSLFWYQQALGQGPEFLTYFQNEAQLDKSGLPSDRFFAERPEGSVSTLKIQRTQQEDSAVYLCASSLLPDEAGELFFGEGSRLTVL.

This clone came up once. The chain employs TRBV28 and TRBJ1-4, with D maybe TRBD1 (6 bases). Trimming shortened V by 7 bases and J by 4 bases, and 13 bases separated the two germline ends. The CDR3 totals 14 residues. Germline CDR1 is MDHEN and CDR2 is SYDVKM. CDR3 coding DNA: TGTGCCAGCAATCCGAGGGGGAGTAATGAAAAACTGTTTTTT. This sequence encodes CASNPRGSNEKLFF.

The chain's CDR3 is CASSLASGRRIGQETQYF. DNA of the CDR3: TGTGCCAGCAGTTTAGCTAGCGGGAGGCGGATTGGGCAAGAGACCCAGTACTTC. This rearrangement joins TRBV28 to TRBJ2-5; 11 positions match TRBD2. The CDR3 totals 18 residues. Germline values: CDR1 MDHEN, CDR2 SYDVKM. The V and J ends lost 2 bases and 2 bases, in that order; junction bases with no gene match: 10.

This clone showed up just a few times. The J gene is TRBJ1-1, the V gene TRBV5-8; the D gene is possibly TRBD1 (5 bases). Germline V gene data show CDR1 as SGHTS and CDR2 as YDEGEE. V was trimmed by 0 bases and J by 4 bases, leaving 13 bases between them. This CDR3 is 15 amino acids long. The CDR3 region is CASSLGRQLGTEAFF. In DNA form, the CDR3 reads TGTGCCAGCAGCTTGGGGAGACAGCTCGGCACTGAAGCTTTCTTT.

CDR3 region: CASSQKAGWETQYF. The CDR3, as DNA: TGTGCCAGCAGCCAAAAGGCAGGGTGGGAGACCCAGTACTTC. The gene calls are TRBV3-1 (or the pseudogene TRBV3-2) and TRBJ2-5; a weak D match, TRBD1 (5 bases). Trimming left V 2 bases short and J 5 bases short, with 12 bases between. The CDR3 contains 14 residues. The germline V gene encodes CDR1 LGHDT and CDR2 YNNKEL (reference sequence).